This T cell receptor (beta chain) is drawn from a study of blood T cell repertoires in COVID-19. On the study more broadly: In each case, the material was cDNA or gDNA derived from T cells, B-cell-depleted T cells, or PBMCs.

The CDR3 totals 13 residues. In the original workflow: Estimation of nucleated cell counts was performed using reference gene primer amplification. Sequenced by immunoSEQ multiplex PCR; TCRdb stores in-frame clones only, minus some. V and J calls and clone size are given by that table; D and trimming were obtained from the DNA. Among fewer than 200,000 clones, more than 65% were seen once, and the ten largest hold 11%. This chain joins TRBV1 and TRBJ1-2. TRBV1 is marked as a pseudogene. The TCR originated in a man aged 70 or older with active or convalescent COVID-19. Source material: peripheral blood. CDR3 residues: CTSSQDRGYGYTF. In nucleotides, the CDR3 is TGCACCAGCAGCCAAGATAGAGGCTATGGCTACACCTTC.